Each of the 15 T cell receptor beta chains below was sequenced from the same sample in a study of regulatory T cells in long-lasting Graves disease. Arm-PCR of CDR3 regions with iRepertoire HTBI primers generated TCR beta libraries. MiXCR was run by TCRdb on the multiplex PCR reads, yielding one entry per CDR3 protein. In the table there are nearly 350,000 distinct CDR3 sequences, around 20% of which are singletons. Time point of the sample: persistent/refractory GD, antithyroid drugs over 5 years with positive TRAb. Scientists built the TCR library using RNA that was extracted from PBMCs. The sample in question was peripheral blood mononuclear cells (PBMCs), obtained when the disease was refractory, from a patient treated with antithyroid drugs. The receptors here all came from a female donor with Graves disease.

J is TRBJ2-5 and V is TRBV7-9; 12 nucleotides line up with TRBD2. CDR3 length equals 16 residues. V lost 1 base, J lost 1 base, and 1 base stayed unmatched. Germline CDR1 is SEHNR and CDR2 is FQNEAQ (reference sequence). The CDR3 coding sequence is TGTGCCAGCAGCTTAGGGACTAGCGGGGCCCAAGAGACCCAGTACTTC. As protein: CASSLGTSGAQETQYF.

This clonotype was detected a few times. The chain joins TRBV20-1 to TRBJ2-5; D is possibly TRBD2 (6 bases). The CDR3 is 14 residues long. Germline V lookup: CDR1 DFQATT, CDR2 SNEGSKA (reference sequence). V was cut by 0 bases and J by 5 bases, with 13 bases left in between. The CDR3 reads CSARDQGSGETQYF. CDR3 sequence (DNA): TGCAGTGCTAGAGATCAGGGCAGCGGGGAGACCCAGTACTTC.

A note on this clonotype: Since a much larger clone is just one base distant, this may be a read error. The rearrangement links TRBV4-2 to TRBJ1-2, with TRBD1 as a possible D gene (6 bases). The CDR3 loop spans 13 amino acids. The germline gives CDR1 LGHNA, CDR2 YNFKEQ. V lost 1 base to trimming and J lost 5 bases, with 8 bases between them. The CDR3 spells CASSQGGAYGYTF. The CDR3 coding sequence is TGTGCCAGCAGCCAAGGGGGGGCGTATGGCTACACCTTC.

This clonotype was counted ten times or more. The rearrangement joins TRBV12-3 or TRBV12-4 to TRBJ1-5, with TRBD1 matching over 7 bases. J was trimmed by 3 bases and V by 7 bases; bases with no gene match: 6. This CDR3 is 14 amino acids long. The DNA of the CDR3 is TGTGCCAGCACCCGGGACAGCATCAATCAGCCCCAGCATTTT. This codes for CASTRDSINQPQHF.

This clonotype was seen a handful of times. The gene calls are TRBV7-2 and TRBJ2-7, with D perhaps matching TRBD2 (6 bases). CDR3 length: 13 amino acids. Germline assignment: CDR1 SGHTA and CDR2 FQGNSA. V dropped 5 bases and J dropped 5 bases, with 13 bases sitting between them. CDR3 loop: CASSEWAGNEQYF. The CDR3 DNA sequence: TGTGCCAGCAGCGAGTGGGCGGGGAACGAGCAGTACTTC.

The table lists this clonotype with many counts. The rearrangement links TRBV12-3 or TRBV12-4 to TRBJ2-4; possibly TRBD1 for D (6 bases). The CDR3 is 16 amino acids. Trimming pared 6 bases from V and 7 bases from J, leaving 22 bases between. The DNA of the CDR3 is TGTGCCAGCAGACCACCCCTCAGGGCCCAGGGGAACATTCAGTACTTC. This gives the protein CASRPPLRAQGNIQYF.

The CDR3 DNA reads as TGTGCCAGCAGCGTACGTGGGGACTCTGGGGCCAACGTCCTGACTTTC. This sequence encodes CASSVRGDSGANVLTF. The rearrangement links TRBV9 to TRBJ2-6; D is unclear. CDR3 length: 16 amino acids. Germline V CDR1 and CDR2: SGDLS, YYNGEE. The V gene lost 1 base and the J gene lost 0 bases, with 8 bases spanning the gap.

The chain uses TRBV20-1 and TRBJ1-1; 7 bases are a match to TRBD1. Germline trimming cut 0 bases from V and 5 bases from J; bases unmatched to any gene: 6. The CDR3 extends over 14 amino acids. Germline V CDR1 and CDR2: DFQATT, SNEGSKA (reference sequence). The DNA of the CDR3 is TGCAGTGCTAGAGATCGGGCAGGGGGGACTGAAGCTTTCTTT. Translated: CSARDRAGGTEAFF.

CDR3 amino acids: CATLSLRGGGYYNSPLHF. DNA of the CDR3: TGTGCCACCTTAAGTCTCCGGGGAGGTGGTTACTATAATTCACCCCTCCACTTT. This chain joins TRBV19 and TRBJ1-6; D unresolved. CDR3 size: 18 residues. V was clipped by 10 bases and J by 3 bases, with 25 bases between them. Germline-derived CDR1 and CDR2 are LNHDA and SQIVND (reference sequence).

This sequence joins TRBV6-2 or TRBV6-3 and TRBJ2-1, with D possibly matching TRBD1 (5 bases). Trimming pared 7 bases from V and 8 bases from J, leaving 21 bases between. This CDR3 has 15 amino acids. Germline V gives CDR1 MNHEY, CDR2 SVGEGT. The CDR3 DNA is TGTGCCAGCACCCCCCCCTTTCAGGGTAGGCATGAGCAGTTCTTC. Encoded protein: CASTPPFQGRHEQFF.

The genes are TRBV18 and TRBJ1-2; tentative D call: TRBD1 (5 bases). The CDR3 is made up of 13 amino acids. CDR1 is KGHSH, CDR2 LQKENI, per germline. V lost 3 bases to trimming and J lost 4 bases, with 9 bases between them. CDR3 DNA: TGTGCCAGCTCACCGGAAGGGGCCTATGGCTACACCTTC. Translating it yields CASSPEGAYGYTF. Full variable domain (missing parts from reference TRBV18 and TRBJ1-2): NAGVMQNPRHLVRRRGQEARLRCSPMKGHSHVYWYRQLPEEGLKFMVYLQKENIIDESGMPKERFSAEFPKEGPSILRIQQVVRGDSAAYFCASSPEGAYGYTFGSGTRLTVV.

This sequence joins TRBV20-1 and TRBJ1-2; the D gene is possibly TRBD1 (6 bases). The V and J ends lost 0 bases and 1 base respectively, with 12 bases between them. Germline V gene sequence: CDR1 DFQATT, CDR2 SNEGSKA (reference sequence). The CDR3 runs 15 residues. The CDR3 is CSARETRGGNYGYTF. CDR3 bases: TGCAGTGCTAGAGAGACTAGGGGGGGTAACTATGGCTACACCTTC.

This chain links TRBV5-4 with TRBJ2-7; D is possibly TRBD2 (6 bases). CDR1 is SGHNT and CDR2 is YYREEE in the germline V gene (reference sequence). Trimming removed 5 bases at V and 4 bases at J, with 25 bases between. This CDR3 contains 17 residues. CDR3 protein: CASSPGFGSGGPYEQYF. As DNA, the CDR3 is TGTGCCAGCAGTCCAGGTTTTGGTAGCGGAGGTCCATACGAGCAGTACTTC.

This clonotype was seen at least ten times. The chain links TRBV20-1 to TRBJ2-7; D is unclear. Germline assignment: CDR1 DFQATT and CDR2 SNEGSKA (reference sequence). The CDR3 covers 12 residues. Between the trimmed V and J ends, which lost 2 bases and 3 bases, there was a span of 8 bases. CDR3 residues: CSARPIFYEQYF. In DNA form, the CDR3 reads TGCAGTGCTAGACCTATTTTCTACGAGCAGTACTTC.

This clonotype was counted ten times or more. The chain is built from TRBV11-2 and TRBJ1-1; D perhaps matches TRBD1 (5 bases). The germline V and J ends were trimmed by 5 bases and 1 base, with 20 bases remaining between them. This CDR3 has 17 residues. Germline loops: CDR1 SGHAT, CDR2 FQNNGV. This CDR3 is CASSPAQGRLGNTEAFF. The CDR3 coding sequence is TGTGCCAGCAGCCCGGCGCAGGGACGACTAGGGAACACTGAAGCTTTCTTT.